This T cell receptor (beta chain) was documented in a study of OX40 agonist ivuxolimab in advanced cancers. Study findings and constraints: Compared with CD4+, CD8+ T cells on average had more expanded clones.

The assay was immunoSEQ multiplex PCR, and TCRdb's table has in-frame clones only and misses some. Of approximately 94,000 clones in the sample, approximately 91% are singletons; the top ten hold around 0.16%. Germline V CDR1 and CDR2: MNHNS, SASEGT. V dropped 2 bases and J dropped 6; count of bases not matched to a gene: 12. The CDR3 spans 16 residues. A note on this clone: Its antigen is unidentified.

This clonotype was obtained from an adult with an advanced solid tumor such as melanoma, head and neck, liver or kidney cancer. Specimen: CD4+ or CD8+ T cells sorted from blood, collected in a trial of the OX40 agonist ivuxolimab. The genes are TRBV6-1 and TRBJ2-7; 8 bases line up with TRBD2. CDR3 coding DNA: TGTGCCAGCAGTGAAACGGTGGTAGCGGGAATCGGCGAGCAGTACTTC. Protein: CASSETVVAGIGEQYF.